The 23 T cell receptor beta chains presented below share a single source sample, sequenced in a study of graft-versus-host responses after intestinal transplantation. Their antigen targets remain unknown. Here immunoSEQ multiplex PCR was the method, and the copy in TCRdb shows in-frame clones only, minus some. Here the sample spans about 99,000 clones, 80% to 95% being singletons. Sequencing was performed on unstimulated CD8+ T cells sorted from spleen or lymph node cells, taken before intestinal transplant. The receptors originated from a human donor who received an intestinal transplant.

The chain employs TRBV11-2 and TRBJ1-4; D gene ambiguous. Germline CDR1 is SGHAT and CDR2 is FQNNGV. V was pared by 5 bases and J by 3 bases, with 10 bases between. CDR3 length: 14 residues. CDR3 sequence: CASSKDLANEKLFF. The CDR3 DNA is TGTGCCAGCAGCAAGGATTTAGCTAATGAAAAACTGTTTTTT.

This chain uses TRBV2 with TRBJ1-2, with D hard to call. The CDR3 covers 14 residues. V lost 10 bases and J lost 4, with 19 bases in between. The V gene's germline CDR1 is SNHLY and CDR2 FYNNEI. This chain's CDR3 is CANDISPPPYGYTF. DNA for the CDR3: TGTGCCAACGACATTAGTCCTCCCCCCTATGGCTACACCTTC. The full variable domain, its missing parts supplied by reference TRBV2 and TRBJ1-2, is EPEVTQTPSHQVTQMGQEVILRCVPISNHLYFYWYRQILGQKVEFLVSFYNNEISEKSEIFDDQFSVERPDGSNFTLKIRSTKLEDSAMYFCANDISPPPYGYTFGSGTRLTVV.

The chain combines TRBV6-1 with TRBJ2-3; TRBD2 aligns across 8 bases. This CDR3 comprises 15 residues. Germline V gene data show CDR1 as MNHNS and CDR2 as SASEGT. Trimming took 7 bases from V and 2 from J; bases not matched to a gene: 8. The CDR3 reads CASTIIAGNTDTQYF. CDR3 nucleotide sequence: TGTGCCAGCACCATAATAGCGGGGAACACAGATACGCAGTATTTT.

The count of this clone is one. The rearrangement uses TRBV19 and TRBJ1-2; D is perhaps TRBD1 (5 bases). Germline CDR1 reads LNHDA; CDR2 reads SQIVND (reference sequence). CDR3 size: 16 residues. Trimming shortened V by 4 bases and J by 0 bases, and 15 bases separated the two germline ends. Written as DNA, the CDR3 is TGTGCCAGTAGTAATCATGGGACGGTAGCTAACTATGGCTACACCTTC. This gives the protein CASSNHGTVANYGYTF.

The count of this clone is one. V usage is TRBV7-6 and J usage is TRBJ2-1; D possibly corresponds to TRBD2 (7 bases). The CDR3 extends over 15 amino acids. CDR1 is SGHVS and CDR2 is FNYEAQ in the germline V gene. Trimming removed 4 bases from V and 7 bases from J, with 17 bases in between. DNA of the CDR3: TGTGCCAGCAGCTGGTGGGGGGGGGCAGAGAATGAGCAGTTCTTC. It codes for CASSWWGGAENEQFF.

V and J are TRBV4-1 and TRBJ1-1; D ambiguous. The CDR3 runs 11 residues. The V and J ends lost 3 bases and 3 bases respectively, with 2 bases between them. CDR1 and CDR2 from the germline V gene are MGHRA and YSYEKL. Here the CDR3 reads CASSHHTEAFF. The CDR3 DNA sequence: TGCGCCAGCAGCCATCACACTGAAGCTTTCTTT.

This clone came up once. V is TRBV4-2 and J is TRBJ2-5; no clear D. The tail of the sequence fits TRBJ2-7 better, so the J call may be wrong. Germline V gives CDR1 LGHNA, CDR2 YNFKEQ. The CDR3 loop spans 13 amino acids. The CDR3 loop reads CASSQGGAYEQYF. In DNA, the CDR3 is TGTGCCAGCAGCCAAGGTGGGGCCTACGAGCAGTACTTC.

This chain connects TRBV11-3 to TRBJ2-1; TRBD2 might be the D (6 bases). V lost 2 bases, J lost 7 bases, and 15 bases lay in between. The CDR3 length is 15 residues. Germline assignment: CDR1 SGHNT and CDR2 YENEEA. The CDR3 reads CASSLSRGDGNEQFF. The CDR3 DNA reads TGTGCCAGCAGCTTATCGCGGGGAGACGGGAATGAGCAGTTCTTC.

The chain has TRBV7-6 and TRBJ1-6, with TRBD1 as a possible D gene (5 bases). Germline V gives CDR1 SGHVS, CDR2 FNYEAQ. Trimming took off 0 bases at V and 11 bases at J, with 14 bases between the two ends. The CDR3 is made up of 15 amino acids. CDR3 in DNA: TGTGCCAGCAGCTTAGCGGATCTTAAGGGACCACCCCTCCACTTT. It codes for CASSLADLKGPPLHF.

This CDR3 reads CASSGGLNYEQYF. The CDR3 nucleotides read TGTGCCAGCAGCGGCGGACTGAACTACGAGCAGTACTTC. V usage is TRBV6-1 and J usage is TRBJ2-7, with D perhaps matching TRBD2 (5 bases). The germline V and J ends were trimmed by 6 bases and 3 bases, with 12 bases remaining between them. This CDR3 contains 13 residues. In germline, CDR1 is MNHNS, CDR2 SASEGT.

The rearrangement joins TRBV14 to TRBJ1-1; the D is unclear. V lost 3 bases and J lost 4, with 6 bases in between. Germline V gene data show CDR1 as SGHDN and CDR2 as FVKESK. This CDR3 is built from 12 residues. This CDR3 is CASSQMGTEAFF. The CDR3 bases are TGTGCCAGCAGCCAGATGGGCACTGAAGCTTTCTTT.

This chain joins TRBV7-9 and TRBJ1-2, with D possibly TRBD1 on 6 matching bases. Germline V gene sequence: CDR1 SEHNR, CDR2 FQNEAQ (reference sequence). Trimming took off 7 bases at V and 8 bases at J, with 20 bases between the two ends. The CDR3 is 14 residues long. The CDR3 region has the DNA TGTGCCAGCACCGAATCAACAGGGCCCTGGGGCTACACCTTC. Translation: CASTESTGPWGYTF.

V gene TRBV7-3 combines with J gene TRBJ2-1; D tentatively reads TRBD1 or TRBD2 (5 bases each). V was pared by 2 bases and J by 10 bases, with 6 bases between. Germline-derived CDR1 and CDR2 are SGHTA and FQGTGA. The CDR3 runs 11 residues. The CDR3 DNA reads TGTGCCAGCAGCTTAGGGACCGAGCAGTTCTTC. Its translation: CASSLGTEQFF.

This clone showed up just once. This chain links TRBV20-1 with TRBJ2-7; no firm D call. Germline CDR1 and CDR2: DFQATT and SNEGSKA (reference sequence). CDR3 length equals 11 residues. The V end was cut by 2 bases, the J end by 4 bases, with 6 bases between. CDR3 nucleotides: TGCAGTGCTAGAAAGGAATACGAGCAGTACTTC. Encoded protein: CSARKEYEQYF.

The V call is TRBV2, the J call TRBJ1-2, with D hard to call. Trimming took off 1 base at V and 4 bases at J, with 10 bases between the two ends. The CDR3 runs 14 residues. Germline V gene data show CDR1 as SNHLY and CDR2 as FYNNEI. This chain's CDR3 is CASSEVSVFYGYTF. The CDR3 DNA reads TGTGCCAGCAGTGAAGTTTCGGTCTTCTATGGCTACACCTTC.

The chain links TRBV13 to TRBJ1-2, with 10 bases aligning to TRBD1. The germline V gene encodes CDR1 PRHDT and CDR2 FYEKMQ (reference sequence). The J segment lost 1 base and the V segment lost 4 bases, leaving 12 bases of the junction unmatched. The CDR3 length is 18 residues. The DNA for the CDR3 is TGTGCCAGCAGCTACTACCGGGACAGGGGTGGATTTAACTATGGCTACACCTTC. Protein: CASSYYRDRGGFNYGYTF.

This clone was found a few times. The V gene is TRBV4-1, the J gene TRBJ1-1; D not certain. Germline V lookup: CDR1 MGHRA, CDR2 YSYEKL. The CDR3 contains 10 residues. The V and J ends lost 6 bases and 7 bases respectively, with 6 bases between them. The CDR3 region is CASRGSEAFF. In DNA form, the CDR3 reads TGCGCCAGCAGGGGAAGTGAAGCTTTCTTT.

The chain is built from TRBV6-1 and TRBJ2-7; no reliable D call. Trimming shortened V by 6 bases and J by 3 bases, and 6 bases separated the two germline ends. This CDR3 is 11 amino acids long. The germline V gene encodes CDR1 MNHNS and CDR2 SASEGT. This CDR3 is CASREHYEQYF. The CDR3 region has the DNA TGTGCCAGCAGGGAGCACTACGAGCAGTACTTC.

The V and J genes are TRBV2 and TRBJ2-1; 8 bases agree with TRBD2. V was pared by 3 bases and J by 7 bases, with 14 bases of the junction left unmatched. CDR3 size: 17 residues. CDR1 is SNHLY, CDR2 FYNNEI, per germline. The CDR3, as DNA: TGTGCCAGCAGTGATTTGTCCCTGGCGGGGGGTTTAAATGAGCAGTTCTTC. Amino acids: CASSDLSLAGGLNEQFF.

V usage is TRBV19 and J usage is TRBJ1-1; D is possibly TRBD1 (5 bases). The CDR3 length is 16 residues. V shed 8 bases and J shed 3 bases, with 22 bases lying between them. Per the germline V gene, CDR1 is LNHDA and CDR2 is SQIVND (reference sequence). CDR3 protein: CASGWGKAGRDTEAFF. As DNA, the CDR3 is TGTGCCAGTGGATGGGGCAAAGCGGGGAGGGACACTGAAGCTTTCTTT.

This chain uses TRBV7-7 with TRBJ2-5; TRBD2 might be the D (6 bases). Trimming removed 5 bases at V and 3 bases at J, with 13 bases between. This CDR3 is 14 amino acids long. CDR1 is SSHAT and CDR2 is FNYEAQ in the germline V gene (reference sequence). Here the CDR3 DNA reads TGTGCCAGCAGCAACATAGCGGATAAAGAGACCCAGTACTTC. Its translation: CASSNIADKETQYF.

V gene TRBV12-5 combines with J gene TRBJ1-2, with a weak D call TRBD1 (5 bases). The germline V and J ends were trimmed by 5 bases and 6 bases, with 28 bases remaining between them. Germline loops: CDR1 LGHNT, CDR2 FRNRAP. The CDR3 covers 18 residues. The CDR3 spells CASGPSPAQAAFGNGYTF. CDR3 DNA sequence: TGTGCTAGTGGTCCCTCGCCGGCACAGGCCGCTTTCGGGAATGGCTACACCTTC.

This chain connects TRBV14 to TRBJ2-7, with TRBD2 identical over 9 bases. CDR1 is SGHDN and CDR2 is FVKESK in the germline V gene. The CDR3 is made up of 14 amino acids. With 4 bases clipped from V and 2 bases from J, the junction kept 3 bases outside the gene matches. In nucleotides, the CDR3 is TGTGCCAGCAGCCCCTTAGCGGGGGCCTACGAGCAGTACTTC. Amino acids: CASSPLAGAYEQYF.